This T cell receptor (beta chain) was captured by sequencing in a study of technical replicates of blood from a few donors. The germline gives CDR1 MDHEN, CDR2 SYDVKM. V was pared by 5 bases and J by 13 bases, with 23 bases between. CDR3 length: 14 amino acids. Produced via immunoSEQ multiplex PCR; TCRdb's table is partial and in-frame only. The sample has about 82,000 clones, approximately 96% seen once. Input material: T cells isolated from PBMCs. The chain carries TRBV28 and TRBJ2-5; TRBD2 might be the D (7 bases). The sequence was collected from a human donor in good health. CDR3 in DNA: TGTGCCAGCAGTGGAAGGGGGGGACGGGGCCCTTCGTACTTC. Translation: CASSGRGGRGPSYF. Supplemented by reference TRBV28 and TRBJ2-5, the full variable domain reads DVKVTQSSRYLVKRTGEKVFLECVQDMDHENMFWYRQDPGLGLRLIYFSYDVKMKEKGDIPEGYSVSREKKERFSLILESASTNQTSMYLCASSGRGGRGPSYFGPGTRLLVL.